This record concerns one TCR beta chain sequence. Its antigen is unidentified. The time point was: cycle 4 day 1 (C4D1), after 6 weeks of nivolumab. Autologous stem cell transplantation was followed by relapse in every patient, and brentuximab vedotin exposure varied. Magnetic negative selection was used to purify CD4+ T cells from PBMCs that had been thawed. The source of the sample is a study of PD-1 blockade in classical Hodgkin lymphoma. Study at large: A 3 mg/kg intravenous dose of nivolumab was received by patients every 2 weeks.

The table came from immunoSEQ multiplex PCR; TCRdb's copy has only in-frame clones and leaves some out. The sample contains around 30,000 clones, approximately 90% of which appear only once. The study, taken as a whole, reports: With CD4+ cells, TCR diversity rose significantly by C4D1, but not with CD8+ cells. Newly diagnosed patients reportedly had lower baseline TCR diversity than healthy donors. Newly diagnosed patients and complete responders had comparable diversity at baseline.

The length of the CDR3 is 13 residues. V dropped 6 bases and J dropped 5 bases, with 14 bases sitting between them. The germline CDR1 and CDR2 sequences are SQVTM and ANQGSEA. This receptor was identified in a human donor with classical Hodgkin lymphoma. The gene calls are TRBV29-1 and TRBJ1-3; tentative D call: TRBD1 (5 bases). The material was CD4+ T cells from blood, obtained before the fourth cycle of nivolumab. CDR3 nucleotides: TGCAGCGTCTTGGACAACACTAGAAACACCATATATTTT. It is translated as CSVLDNTRNTIYF.